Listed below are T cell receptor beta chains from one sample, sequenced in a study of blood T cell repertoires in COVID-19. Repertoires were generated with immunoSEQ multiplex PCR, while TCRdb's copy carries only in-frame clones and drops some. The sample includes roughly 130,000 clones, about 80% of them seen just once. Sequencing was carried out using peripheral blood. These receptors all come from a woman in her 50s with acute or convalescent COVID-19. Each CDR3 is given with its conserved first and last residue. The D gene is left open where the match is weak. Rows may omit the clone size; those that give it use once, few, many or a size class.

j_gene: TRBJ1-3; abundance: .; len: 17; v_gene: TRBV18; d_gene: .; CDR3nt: TGTGCCAGCTCACCACCGTTGAGTGCGAGCTCTGGAAACACCATATATTTT; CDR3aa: CASSPPLSASSGNTIYF
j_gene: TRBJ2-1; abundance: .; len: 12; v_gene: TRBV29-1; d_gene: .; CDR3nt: TGCAGCACCCGGACAGCCCCCAATGAGCAGTTCTTC; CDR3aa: CSTRTAPNEQFF
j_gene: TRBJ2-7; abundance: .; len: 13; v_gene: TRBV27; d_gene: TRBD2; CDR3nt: TGTGCCAGTAGGAAAGCGGGGGGCGCCGAGCAGTACTTC; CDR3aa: CASRKAGGAEQYF
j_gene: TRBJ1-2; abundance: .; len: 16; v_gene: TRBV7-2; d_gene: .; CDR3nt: TGTGCCAGCAGCTTAGTACGGAGTGCTGCCTCCTATGGCTACACCTTC; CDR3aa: CASSLVRSAASYGYTF
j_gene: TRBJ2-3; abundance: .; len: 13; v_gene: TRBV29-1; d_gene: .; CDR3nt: TGCAGCGAGGGTGGAGCTAGCACAGATACGCAGTATTTT; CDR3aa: CSEGGASTDTQYF
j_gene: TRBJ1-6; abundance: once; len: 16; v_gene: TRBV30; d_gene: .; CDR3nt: TGTGCCTGGAGTGTAAATAAGGGGGTCGCTAATTCACCCCTCCACTTT; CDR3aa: CAWSVNKGVANSPLHF
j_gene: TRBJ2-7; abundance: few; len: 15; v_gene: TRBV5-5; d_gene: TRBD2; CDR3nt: TGTGCCAGCAGCTCCGATTTAGCGGGGGGCTGGGAGCAGTACTTC; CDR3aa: CASSSDLAGGWEQYF
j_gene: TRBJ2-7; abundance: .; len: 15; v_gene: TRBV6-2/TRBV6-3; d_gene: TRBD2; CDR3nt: TGTGCCAGCAGTTGGACTAGCGGGAATAACTACGAGCAGTACTTC; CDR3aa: CASSWTSGNNYEQYF
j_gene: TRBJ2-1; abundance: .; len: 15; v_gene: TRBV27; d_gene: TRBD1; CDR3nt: TGTGCCAGCAGTTTCGGACAGGGGCCCTACAATGAGCAGTTCTTC; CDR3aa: CASSFGQGPYNEQFF
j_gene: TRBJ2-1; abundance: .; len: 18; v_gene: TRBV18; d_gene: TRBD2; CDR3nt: TGTGCCAGCTCACCACGGCCTAGCGGGGGCCACAACTACAATGAGCAGTTCTTC; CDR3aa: CASSPRPSGGHNYNEQFF
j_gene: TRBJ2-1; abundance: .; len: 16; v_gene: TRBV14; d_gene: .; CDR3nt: TGTGCCAGCAGCCAAATGCGACTAGTTGGATACAATGAGCAGTTCTTC; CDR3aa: CASSQMRLVGYNEQFF
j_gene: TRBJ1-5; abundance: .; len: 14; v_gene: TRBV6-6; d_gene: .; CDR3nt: TGTGCCAGCAGTTACCCGGAGGGCAATCAGCCCCAGCATTTT; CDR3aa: CASSYPEGNQPQHF
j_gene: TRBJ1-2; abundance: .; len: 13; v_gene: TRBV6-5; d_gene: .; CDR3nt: TGTGCCAGCAGTTTGACAGGAAACTATGGCTACACCTTC; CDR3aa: CASSLTGNYGYTF
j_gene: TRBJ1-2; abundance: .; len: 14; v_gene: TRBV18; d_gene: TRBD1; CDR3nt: TGTGCCAGCTCACCACGGGACAGGGTCTATGGCTACACCTTC; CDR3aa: CASSPRDRVYGYTF
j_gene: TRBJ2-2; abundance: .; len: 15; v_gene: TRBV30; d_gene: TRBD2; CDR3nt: TGTGCCTGGAGTACGGGACTAGGCAACACCGGGGAGCTGTTTTTT; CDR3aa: CAWSTGLGNTGELFF
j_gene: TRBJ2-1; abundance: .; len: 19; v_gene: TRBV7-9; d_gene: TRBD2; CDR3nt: TGTGCCAGCAGCTTACCCTCGACTAGCCCCTCAAAGACCTACAATGAGCAGTTCTTC; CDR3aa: CASSLPSTSPSKTYNEQFF
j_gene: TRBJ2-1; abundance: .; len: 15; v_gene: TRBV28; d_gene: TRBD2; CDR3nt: TGTGCCAGCACCCAACTAGCGGGGGGGAACAATGAGCAGTTCTTC; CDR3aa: CASTQLAGGNNEQFF
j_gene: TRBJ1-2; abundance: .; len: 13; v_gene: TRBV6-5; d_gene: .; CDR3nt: TGTGCCAGCAGTCAGGGGTCGGGCTATGGCTACACCTTC; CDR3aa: CASSQGSGYGYTF
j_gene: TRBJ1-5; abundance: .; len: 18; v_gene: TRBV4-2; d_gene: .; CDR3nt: TGTGCCAGCAGCCGCCTCACTCGGGGTCGTGTGGTAAGTGGGCCCCAGCATTTT; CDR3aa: CASSRLTRGRVVSGPQHF
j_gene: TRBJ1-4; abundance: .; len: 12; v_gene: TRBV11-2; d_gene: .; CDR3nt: TGTGCCAGCAGCTTAGCGTCTGAAAAACTGTTTTTT; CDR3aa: CASSLASEKLFF
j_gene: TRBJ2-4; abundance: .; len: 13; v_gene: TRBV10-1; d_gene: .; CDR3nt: TGCGCCAGCAGTGCAGGGGTCAAAAACATTCAGTACTTC; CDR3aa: CASSAGVKNIQYF
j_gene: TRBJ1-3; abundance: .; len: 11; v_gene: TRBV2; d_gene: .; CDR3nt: .; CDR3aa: CASILANTIYF
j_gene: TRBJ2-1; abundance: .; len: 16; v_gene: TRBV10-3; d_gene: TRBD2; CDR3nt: TGTGCCATCAGTAAAGGGACTAGCGGGGGATACAATGAGCAGTTCTTC; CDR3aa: CAISKGTSGGYNEQFF
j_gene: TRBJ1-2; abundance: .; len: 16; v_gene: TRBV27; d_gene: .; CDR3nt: TGTGCCAGCAGTCCCTGGACACGGGCAAGTAACTATGGCTACACCTTC; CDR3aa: CASSPWTRASNYGYTF
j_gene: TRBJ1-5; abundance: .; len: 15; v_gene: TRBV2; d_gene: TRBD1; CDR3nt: TGTGCCAGTCAGACAGGGGCGGGGCAGGGTCAGCCCCAGCATTTT; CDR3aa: CASQTGAGQGQPQHF
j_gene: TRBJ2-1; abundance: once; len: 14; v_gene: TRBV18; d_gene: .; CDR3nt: TGTGCCAGCTCACGGCAGGGTCCTAGGAATGAGCAGTTCTTC; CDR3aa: CASSRQGPRNEQFF
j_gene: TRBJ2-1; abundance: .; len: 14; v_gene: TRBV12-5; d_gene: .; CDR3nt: TGTGCTAGTGGTTTGGTCCAGGGGTCCGATGAGCAGTTCTTC; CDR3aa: CASGLVQGSDEQFF
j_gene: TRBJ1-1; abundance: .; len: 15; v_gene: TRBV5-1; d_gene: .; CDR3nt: TGCGCCAGCAGCTTGGGCGCAGGATTGAACACTGAAGCTTTCTTT; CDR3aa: CASSLGAGLNTEAFF
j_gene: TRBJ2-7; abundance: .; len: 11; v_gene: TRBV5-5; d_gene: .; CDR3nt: TGTGCCAGCAGCGTTCTCTACGAGCAGTACTTC; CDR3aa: CASSVLYEQYF
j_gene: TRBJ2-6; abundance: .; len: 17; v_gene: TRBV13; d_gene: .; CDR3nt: TGTGCCAGCAGTTTCGCCCACAGGCGTTCTGGGGCCAACGTCCTGACTTTC; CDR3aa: CASSFAHRRSGANVLTF
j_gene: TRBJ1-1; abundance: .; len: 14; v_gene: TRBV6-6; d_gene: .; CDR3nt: TGTGCCAGCAGTTTACTCCGGGAGGGGACTGAAGCTTTCTTT; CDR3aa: CASSLLREGTEAFF
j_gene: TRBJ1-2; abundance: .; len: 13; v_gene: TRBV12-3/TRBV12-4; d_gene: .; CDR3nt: TGTGCCAGCAGTTTAGGGGCACAGAATGGCTACACCTTC; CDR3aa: CASSLGAQNGYTF
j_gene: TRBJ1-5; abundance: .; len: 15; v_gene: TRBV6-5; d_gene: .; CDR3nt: TGTGCCAGCAATTCTGCCGAGGGTAGGGATCAGCCCCAGCATTTT; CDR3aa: CASNSAEGRDQPQHF
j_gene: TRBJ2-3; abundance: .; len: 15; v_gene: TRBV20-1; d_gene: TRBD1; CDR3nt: TGCAGTGCTAGTCCCACAGGGGGAGGCACAGATACGCAGTATTTT; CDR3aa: CSASPTGGGTDTQYF
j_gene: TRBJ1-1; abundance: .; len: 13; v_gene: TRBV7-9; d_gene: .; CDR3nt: TGTGCCAGCCTAAAAGAGCCGAACACTGAAGCTTTCTTT; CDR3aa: CASLKEPNTEAFF
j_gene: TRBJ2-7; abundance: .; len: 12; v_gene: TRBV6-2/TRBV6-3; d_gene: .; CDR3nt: TGTGCCAGCAGTTACCAGTTATACGAGCAGTACTTC; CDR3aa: CASSYQLYEQYF
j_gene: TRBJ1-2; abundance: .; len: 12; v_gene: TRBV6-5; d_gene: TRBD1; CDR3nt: TGTGCCAGCAGTTTGGACAGGGCTGGCTACACCTTC; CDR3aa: CASSLDRAGYTF
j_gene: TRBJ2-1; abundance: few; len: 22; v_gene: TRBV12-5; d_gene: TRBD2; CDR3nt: TGTGCTAGTGGTTTGGTACAGGAGCGTGGACTAGCGGGGGCACGAATCTACAATGAGCAGTTCTTC; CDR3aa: CASGLVQERGLAGARIYNEQFF
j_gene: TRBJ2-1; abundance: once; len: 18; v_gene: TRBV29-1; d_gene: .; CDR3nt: TGCAGCGTCACTGGATTGGACAGACCGGGGGGCTCCTACAATGAGCAGTTCTTC; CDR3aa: CSVTGLDRPGGSYNEQFF
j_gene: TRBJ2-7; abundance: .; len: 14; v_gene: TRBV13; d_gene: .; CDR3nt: TGTGCCAGCAGCTCCTCAGGGGCTGCCTACGAGCAGTACTTC; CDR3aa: CASSSSGAAYEQYF
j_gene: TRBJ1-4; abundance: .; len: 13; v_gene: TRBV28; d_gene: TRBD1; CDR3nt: TGTGCCAGCAGTCTACAGGGGGCGGAAAAACTGTTTTTT; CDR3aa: CASSLQGAEKLFF
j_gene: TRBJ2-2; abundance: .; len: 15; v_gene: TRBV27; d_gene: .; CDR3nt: TGTGCCAGCAGTTACGGAGGTACGAACACCGGGGAGCTGTTTTTT; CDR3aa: CASSYGGTNTGELFF
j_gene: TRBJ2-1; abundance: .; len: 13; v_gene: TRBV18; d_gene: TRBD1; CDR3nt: TGTGCCAGCTCATCGGGACAGGTGAATGAGCAGTTCTTC; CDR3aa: CASSSGQVNEQFF
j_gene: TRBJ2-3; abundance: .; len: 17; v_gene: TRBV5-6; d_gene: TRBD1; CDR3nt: TGTGCCAGCAGCTTGGTTTGGGGACAGAGTAGCACAGATACGCAGTATTTT; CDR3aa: CASSLVWGQSSTDTQYF
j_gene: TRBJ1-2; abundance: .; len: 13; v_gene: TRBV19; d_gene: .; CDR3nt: TGTGCCAGTAGTCCTACAGGTTACGGTGGCTACACCTTC; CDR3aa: CASSPTGYGGYTF
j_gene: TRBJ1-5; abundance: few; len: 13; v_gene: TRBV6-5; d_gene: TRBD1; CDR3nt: TGTGCCAGCGGGACAGGCGGCAATCAGCCCCAGCATTTT; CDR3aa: CASGTGGNQPQHF
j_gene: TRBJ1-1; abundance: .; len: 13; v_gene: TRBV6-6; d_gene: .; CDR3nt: TGTGCCAGCAGAGACAGGCCGAACACTGAAGCTTTCTTT; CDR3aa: CASRDRPNTEAFF
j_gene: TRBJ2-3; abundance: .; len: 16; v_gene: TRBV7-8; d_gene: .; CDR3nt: TGTGCCAGCAGCTTATTGGAAGGGGGGGGTACAGATACGCAGTATTTT; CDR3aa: CASSLLEGGGTDTQYF
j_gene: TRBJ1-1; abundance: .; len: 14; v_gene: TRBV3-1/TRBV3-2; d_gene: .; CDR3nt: TGTGCCAGCAGCCAAGTTCCGGGAAACACTGAAGCTTTCTTT; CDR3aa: CASSQVPGNTEAFF
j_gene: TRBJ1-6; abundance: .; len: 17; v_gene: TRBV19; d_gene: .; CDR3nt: TGTGCCAGTAGCGGCCGGGGATTGAGCTCCTATAATTCACCCCTCCACTTT; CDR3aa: CASSGRGLSSYNSPLHF
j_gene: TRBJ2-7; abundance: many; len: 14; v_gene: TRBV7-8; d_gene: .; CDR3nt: TGTGCCAGCAGCTTAGTTTCGGTCGTGAACGAGCAGTACTTC; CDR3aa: CASSLVSVVNEQYF
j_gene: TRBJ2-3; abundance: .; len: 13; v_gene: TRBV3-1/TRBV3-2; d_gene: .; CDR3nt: TGTGCCAATTCCGGGACAAACCGGGATACGCAGTATTTT; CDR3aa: CANSGTNRDTQYF
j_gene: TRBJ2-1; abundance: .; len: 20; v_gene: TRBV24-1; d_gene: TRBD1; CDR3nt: TGTGCCACCAGTGATGCCTTACCGACAGGGGGGTATCGATCCTACAATGAGCAGTTCTTC; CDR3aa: CATSDALPTGGYRSYNEQFF
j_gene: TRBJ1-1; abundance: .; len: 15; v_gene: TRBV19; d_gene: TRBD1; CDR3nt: TGTGCCAGTAGCAGACAACGGACAGGGAACACTGAAGCTTTCTTT; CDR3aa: CASSRQRTGNTEAFF
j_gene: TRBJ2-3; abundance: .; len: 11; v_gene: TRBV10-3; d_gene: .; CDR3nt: TGTGCCATCAGTGATAAAGATACGCAGTATTTT; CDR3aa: CAISDKDTQYF